This TCR beta chain was recorded in a study of regulatory T cells in long-lasting Graves disease. General study findings and limits: Not thyroid tissue but only peripheral blood was studied.

The CDR3 is 15 amino acids. Germline values: CDR1 SGHAT, CDR2 FQNNGV. Between the trimmed V and J ends, which lost 1 base and 2 bases, there was a span of 10 bases. Points on this clonotype: Its target is unknown.

The time point: persistent/refractory GD, antithyroid drugs over 5 years with positive TRAb. PBMC-derived RNA was used for the TCR library. Graves' disease diagnosis relied on American Thyroid Association guidelines. Enrollment of patients was through an endocrinology department in Xi'an, China. Construction of the TCR beta libraries employed iRepertoire HTBI primers in conjunction with Arm-PCR of CDR3 regions. TCRdb used MiXCR to reprocess the multiplex PCR reads, holding one entry per CDR3 protein. In the table there are more than 350,000 distinct CDR3 sequences, 21% of which are singletons. The TCR sequence derives from a female donor with Graves disease. This specimen was peripheral blood mononuclear cells (PBMCs), taken when the disease was refractory, from a patient treated with antithyroid drugs. The chain employs TRBV11-2 and TRBJ2-3; no clear D. CDR3 sequence: CASSLVMRDTDTQYF. The CDR3 DNA is TGTGCCAGCAGCTTAGTGATGCGAGACACAGATACGCAGTATTTT.